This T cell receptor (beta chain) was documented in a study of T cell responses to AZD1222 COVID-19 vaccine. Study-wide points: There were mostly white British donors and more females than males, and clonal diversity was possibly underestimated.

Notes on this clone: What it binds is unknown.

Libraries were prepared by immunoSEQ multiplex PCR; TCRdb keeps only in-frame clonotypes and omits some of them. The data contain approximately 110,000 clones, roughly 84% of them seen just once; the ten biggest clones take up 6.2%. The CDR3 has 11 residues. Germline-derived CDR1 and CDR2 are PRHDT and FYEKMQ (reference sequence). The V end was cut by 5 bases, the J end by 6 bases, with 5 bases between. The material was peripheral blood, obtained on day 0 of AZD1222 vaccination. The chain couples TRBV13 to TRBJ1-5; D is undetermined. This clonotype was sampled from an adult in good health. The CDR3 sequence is CASSTGQPQHF. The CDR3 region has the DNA TGTGCCAGCAGCACCGGTCAGCCCCAGCATTTT.